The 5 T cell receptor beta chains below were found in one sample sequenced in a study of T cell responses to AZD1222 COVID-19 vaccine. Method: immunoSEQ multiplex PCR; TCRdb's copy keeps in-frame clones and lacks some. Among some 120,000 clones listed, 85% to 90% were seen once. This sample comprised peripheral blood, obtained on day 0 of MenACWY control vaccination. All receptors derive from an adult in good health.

CDR3 residues: CASSLFVTGSGANVLTF. In DNA, the CDR3 is TGTGCCAGCAGCCTTTTTGTAACAGGTTCCGGGGCCAACGTCCTGACTTTC. The V and J genes are TRBV27 and TRBJ2-6, with D possibly being TRBD1 (5 bases). Germline CDR1 is MNHEY and CDR2 is SMNVEV (reference sequence). The V gene lost 6 bases and the J gene lost 4 bases, with 19 bases spanning the gap. CDR3 length: 17 residues.

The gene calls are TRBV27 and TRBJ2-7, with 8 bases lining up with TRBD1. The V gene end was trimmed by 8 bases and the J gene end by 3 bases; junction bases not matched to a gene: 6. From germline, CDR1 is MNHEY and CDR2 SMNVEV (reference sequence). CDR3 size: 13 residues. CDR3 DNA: TGTGCCAGCCGACAGGGGATGTACTACGAGCAGTACTTC. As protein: CASRQGMYYEQYF.

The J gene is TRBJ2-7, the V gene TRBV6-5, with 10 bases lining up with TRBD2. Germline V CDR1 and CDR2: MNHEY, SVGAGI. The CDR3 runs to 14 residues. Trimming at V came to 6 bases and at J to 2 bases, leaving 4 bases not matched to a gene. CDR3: CASRKLAGTYEQYF. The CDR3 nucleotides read TGTGCCAGCAGAAAACTAGCGGGAACCTACGAGCAGTACTTC.

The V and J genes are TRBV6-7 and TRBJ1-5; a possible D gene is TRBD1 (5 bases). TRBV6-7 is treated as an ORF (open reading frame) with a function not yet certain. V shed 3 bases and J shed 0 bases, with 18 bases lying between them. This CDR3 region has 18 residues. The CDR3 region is CASSYATAELDSNQPQHF. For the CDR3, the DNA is TGTGCCAGCAGTTATGCGACAGCCGAATTAGATAGCAATCAGCCCCAGCATTTT.

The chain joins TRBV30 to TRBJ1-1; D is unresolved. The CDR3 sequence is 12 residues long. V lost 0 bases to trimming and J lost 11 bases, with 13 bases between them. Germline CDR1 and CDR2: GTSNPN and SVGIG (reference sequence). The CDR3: CAWSVGQVGAFF. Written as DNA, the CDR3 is TGTGCCTGGAGTGTAGGTCAGGTGGGGGCTTTCTTT.